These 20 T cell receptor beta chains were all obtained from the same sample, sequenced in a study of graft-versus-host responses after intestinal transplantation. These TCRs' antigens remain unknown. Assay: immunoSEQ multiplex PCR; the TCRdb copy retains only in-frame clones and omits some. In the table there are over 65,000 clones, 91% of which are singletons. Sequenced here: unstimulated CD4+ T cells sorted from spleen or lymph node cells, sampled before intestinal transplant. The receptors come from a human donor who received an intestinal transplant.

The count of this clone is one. CDR3 amino acids: CAWSPQAGLSGDTQYF. The CDR3 DNA follows: TGTGCCTGGAGTCCGCAAGCGGGGCTGTCTGGAGATACGCAGTATTTT. This chain joins TRBV30 and TRBJ2-3, with 7 bases that match TRBD2. The CDR3 spans 16 residues. The germline gives CDR1 GTSNPN, CDR2 SVGIG (reference sequence). With V trimmed by 2 bases and J by 5 bases, 13 bases remained unmatched.

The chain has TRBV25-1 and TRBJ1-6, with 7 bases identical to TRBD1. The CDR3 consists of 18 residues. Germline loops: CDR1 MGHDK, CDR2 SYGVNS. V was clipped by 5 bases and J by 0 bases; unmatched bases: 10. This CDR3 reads CASSPALGQSSYNSPLHF. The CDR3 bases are TGTGCCAGCAGTCCCGCTCTGGGACAGAGCTCCTATAATTCACCCCTCCACTTT. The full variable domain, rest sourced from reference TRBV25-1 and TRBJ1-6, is EADIYQTPRYLVIGTGKKITLECSQTMGHDKMYWYQQDPGMELHLIHYSYGVNSTEKGDLSSESTVSRIRTEHFPLTLESARPSHTSQYLCASSPALGQSSYNSPLHFGNGTRLTVT.

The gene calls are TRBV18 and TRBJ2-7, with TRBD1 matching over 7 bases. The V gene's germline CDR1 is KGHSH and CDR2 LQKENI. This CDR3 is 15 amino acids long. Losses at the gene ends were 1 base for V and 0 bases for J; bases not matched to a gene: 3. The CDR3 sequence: CASSPLGDSSYEQYF. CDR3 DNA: TGTGCCAGCTCACCACTGGGGGACAGCTCCTACGAGCAGTACTTC.

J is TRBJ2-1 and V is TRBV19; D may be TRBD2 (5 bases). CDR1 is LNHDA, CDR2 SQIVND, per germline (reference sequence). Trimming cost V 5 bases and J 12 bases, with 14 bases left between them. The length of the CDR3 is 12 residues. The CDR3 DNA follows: TGTGCCAGTAGTTTAAACCAGCGGAGGCAGTTCTTC. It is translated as CASSLNQRRQFF.

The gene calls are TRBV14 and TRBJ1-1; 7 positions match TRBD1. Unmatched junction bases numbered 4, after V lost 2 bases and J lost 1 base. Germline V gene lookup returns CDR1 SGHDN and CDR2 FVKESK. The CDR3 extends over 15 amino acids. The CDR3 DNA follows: TGTGCCAGCAGCCAACGCAGACAGGGGAACACTGAAGCTTTCTTT. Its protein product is CASSQRRQGNTEAFF.

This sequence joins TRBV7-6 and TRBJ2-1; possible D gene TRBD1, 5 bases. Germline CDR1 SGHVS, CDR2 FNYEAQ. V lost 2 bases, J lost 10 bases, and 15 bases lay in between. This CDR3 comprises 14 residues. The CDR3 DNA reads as TGTGCCAGCAGCTTAATCAAGGGGATGGCCGAGCAGTTCTTC. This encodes CASSLIKGMAEQFF.

CDR3 region: CATSREGVYEQYF. The CDR3 coding sequence is TGTGCCACCAGCAGAGAAGGGGTCTACGAGCAGTACTTC. The chain links TRBV15 to TRBJ2-7, with a possible D match to TRBD1 (5 bases). The germline gives CDR1 LNHNV, CDR2 YYDKDF (reference sequence). The CDR3 is 13 amino acids. V was clipped by 0 bases and J by 3 bases, with 6 bases between them.

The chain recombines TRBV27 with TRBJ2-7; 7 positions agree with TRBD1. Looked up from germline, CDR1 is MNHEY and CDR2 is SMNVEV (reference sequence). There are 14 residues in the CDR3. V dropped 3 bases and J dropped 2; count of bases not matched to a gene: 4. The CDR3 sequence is CASSLQGVAYEQYF. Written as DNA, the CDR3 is TGTGCCAGCAGTTTGCAGGGGGTTGCCTACGAGCAGTACTTC.

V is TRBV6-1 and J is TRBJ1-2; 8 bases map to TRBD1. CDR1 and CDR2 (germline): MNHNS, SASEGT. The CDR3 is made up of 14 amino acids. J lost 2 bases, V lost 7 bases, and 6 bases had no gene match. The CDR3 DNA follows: TGTGCCAGCACTTGGACAGGGTTAAACTATGGCTACACCTTC. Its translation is CASTWTGLNYGYTF.

In DNA, the CDR3 is TGCAGCGTTGATAGGACAGGCCCTTCCACTGAAGCTTTCTTT. Protein sequence: CSVDRTGPSTEAFF. The rearrangement links TRBV29-1 to TRBJ1-1; 7 bases are shared with TRBD1. Germline CDR1 is SQVTM and CDR2 is ANQGSEA. V shed 3 bases, J shed 4 bases, and the junction held 8 bases outside the gene matches. The CDR3 is 14 residues long.

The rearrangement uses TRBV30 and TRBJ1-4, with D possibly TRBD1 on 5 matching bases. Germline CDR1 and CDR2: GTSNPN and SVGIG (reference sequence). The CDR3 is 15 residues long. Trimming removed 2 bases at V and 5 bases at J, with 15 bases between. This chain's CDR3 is CAWSSLGQINEKLFF. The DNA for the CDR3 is TGTGCCTGGAGTTCGCTGGGGCAGATAAATGAAAAACTGTTTTTT.

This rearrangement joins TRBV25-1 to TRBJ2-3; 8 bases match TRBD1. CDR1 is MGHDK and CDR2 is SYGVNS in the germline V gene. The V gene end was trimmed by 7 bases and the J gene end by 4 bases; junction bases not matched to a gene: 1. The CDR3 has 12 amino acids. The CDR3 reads CASTGGPDTQYF. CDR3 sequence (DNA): TGTGCCAGCACAGGGGGCCCAGATACGCAGTATTTT.

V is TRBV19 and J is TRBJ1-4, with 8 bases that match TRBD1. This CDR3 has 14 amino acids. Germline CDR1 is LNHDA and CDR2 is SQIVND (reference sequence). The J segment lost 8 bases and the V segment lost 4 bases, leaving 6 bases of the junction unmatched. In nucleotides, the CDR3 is TGTGCCAGTAGTAAGTTTGACAGGGGAGAAAAACTGTTTTTT. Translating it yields CASSKFDRGEKLFF.

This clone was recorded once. The CDR3 DNA sequence: TGTGCCAGTAGCGGACAGGGTTCCGGCAATCAGCCCCAGCATTTT. Translation gives CASSGQGSGNQPQHF. V usage is TRBV19 and J usage is TRBJ1-5; 8 bases are shared with TRBD1. J lost 2 bases, V lost 6 bases, and 6 bases had no gene match. The CDR3 runs 15 residues. Per the germline V gene, CDR1 is LNHDA and CDR2 is SQIVND (reference sequence).

DNA for the CDR3: TGTGCCAGTAGTACCCTTTTGACAGGGGTAATCGCCGGGGAGCTGTTTTTT. Translated: CASSTLLTGVIAGELFF. J is TRBJ2-2 and V is TRBV19; 8 nucleotides agree with TRBD1. The ends lost 4 bases at V and 6 bases at J; junction bases unmatched: 13. The CDR3 is made up of 17 amino acids. Germline CDR1 and CDR2: LNHDA and SQIVND (reference sequence). Complete variable domain (other parts from reference TRBV19 and TRBJ2-2): DGGITQSPKYLFRKEGQNVTLSCEQNLNHDAMYWYRQDPGQGLRLIYYSQIVNDFQKGDIAEGYSVSREKKESFPLTVTSAQKNPTAFYLCASSTLLTGVIAGELFFGEGSRLTVL.

CDR3 DNA sequence: TGTGCCAGTAGTGGACAGGGGAGGGACACTGAAGCTTTCTTT. Amino acids: CASSGQGRDTEAFF. This chain uses TRBV19 with TRBJ1-1; TRBD1 agrees at 9 bases. J was trimmed by 3 bases and V by 5 bases; bases with no gene match: 4. The germline gives CDR1 LNHDA, CDR2 SQIVND (reference sequence). This CDR3 region has 14 residues.

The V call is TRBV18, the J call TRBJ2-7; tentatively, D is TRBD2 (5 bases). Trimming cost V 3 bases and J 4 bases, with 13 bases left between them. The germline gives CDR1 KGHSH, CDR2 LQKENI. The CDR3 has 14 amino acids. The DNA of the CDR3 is TGTGCCAGCTCACCTGGTCCGGGAAATTACGAGCAGTACTTC. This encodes CASSPGPGNYEQYF.

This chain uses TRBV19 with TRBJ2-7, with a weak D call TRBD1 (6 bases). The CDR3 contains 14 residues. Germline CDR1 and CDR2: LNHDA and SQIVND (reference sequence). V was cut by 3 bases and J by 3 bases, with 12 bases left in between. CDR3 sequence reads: CASSMSQGSYEQYF. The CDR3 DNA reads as TGTGCCAGTAGTATGTCACAGGGAAGCTACGAGCAGTACTTC. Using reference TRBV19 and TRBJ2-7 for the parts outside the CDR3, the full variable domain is DGGITQSPKYLFRKEGQNVTLSCEQNLNHDAMYWYRQDPGQGLRLIYYSQIVNDFQKGDIAEGYSVSREKKESFPLTVTSAQKNPTAFYLCASSMSQGSYEQYFGPGTRLTVT.

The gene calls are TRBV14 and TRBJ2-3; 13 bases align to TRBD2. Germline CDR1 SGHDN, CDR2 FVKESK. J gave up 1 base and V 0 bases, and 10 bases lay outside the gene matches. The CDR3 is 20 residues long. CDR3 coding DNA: TGTGCCAGCAGCCAAGAATATTTGACTAGCGGGGGGCCGGGCACAGATACGCAGTATTTT. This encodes CASSQEYLTSGGPGTDTQYF.

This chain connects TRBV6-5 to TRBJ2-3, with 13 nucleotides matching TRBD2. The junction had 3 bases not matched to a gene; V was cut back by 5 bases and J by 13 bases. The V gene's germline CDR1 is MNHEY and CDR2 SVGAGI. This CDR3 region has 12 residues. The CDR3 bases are TGTGCCAGCAGTATAACTAGCGGGAGGGAGTATTTT. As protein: CASSITSGREYF.